Below, one T cell receptor (beta chain) is given with its context. These data come from a study of blood T cell repertoires in COVID-19. Overall study: Some COVID-19 samples were acute and others convalescent; all came from the United States, Italy and Spain. From T cells, B-cell-depleted T cells, or PBMCs came the material, which was cDNA or gDNA.

The table came from immunoSEQ multiplex PCR; TCRdb's copy has only in-frame clones and leaves some out. The sample records more than 60,000 clones, approximately 86% being singletons. The CDR3 covers 16 residues. V dropped 4 bases and J dropped 5; count of bases not matched to a gene: 8. Germline CDR1 and CDR2: MNHNY and SVGAGI (reference sequence). Sequenced sample: peripheral blood. The genes are TRBV6-6 and TRBJ1-5; 10 bases are shared with TRBD1. The receptor was isolated from a man at least 80 years old with COVID-19, enrolled during active disease. CDR3 coding DNA: TGTGCCAGCAGTTTGGTAGGGGACAGGGGCGATCAGCCCCAGCATTTT. As protein: CASSLVGDRGDQPQHF.